Detailed here is one T cell receptor (beta chain). This record belongs to a study of blood T cell repertoires in COVID-19. Study in general: Whether acute or convalescent, the COVID-19 samples came from the United States, Italy and Spain. Sources were T cells, B-cell-depleted T cells, or PBMCs; the material itself was cDNA or gDNA.

Original methodology: It was from reference gene primer amplification that nucleated cell counts were estimated. TCRdb's table, derived via immunoSEQ multiplex PCR, lists solely in-frame clones and lacks some. V and J calls and clone size are those listed in that table; D and trimming were worked out from the DNA. The sample holds about 130,000 clones, about 86% seen once. Germline V gene lookup returns CDR1 MNHEY and CDR2 SVGEGT. This CDR3 is built from 17 residues. V was pared by 4 bases and J by 5 bases, with 14 bases of the junction left unmatched. This TCR was recovered from a woman aged 45-65 years who had recovered from COVID-19. The sequencing input was peripheral blood. This chain connects TRBV6-2 or TRBV6-3 to TRBJ2-5; 9 bases agree with TRBD2. This CDR3 reads CASSWSRDSGSRETQYF. The CDR3, as DNA: TGTGCCAGCAGTTGGTCCCGTGATAGCGGGAGTCGGGAGACCCAGTACTTC.